This T cell receptor (beta chain) was profiled in a study of cytomegalovirus exposure and HLA in healthy donors. On this clone: The antigen remains undetermined.

Some clones are missing from TCRdb's copy, which holds only in-frame ones; the method was immunoSEQ multiplex PCR. Found here are some 140,000 clones, 86% of them singletons; the top ten hold under 3%. The V gene lost 4 bases and the J gene lost 4 bases, with 12 bases spanning the gap. CDR1 SGHRS and CDR2 YFSETQ come from the germline V gene. CDR3 length equals 14 residues. Study-wide results and limits: Under in vitro conditions, three CMV-associated chains were confirmed as specific for CMV antigens. Most TCR sequences were rare, but some public TCRs occurred in many donors.

The sequence was collected from a man aged 18 to 30 in good health and CMV-seronegative. The V call is TRBV5-1, the J call TRBJ1-3; D is possibly TRBD1 (6 bases). Sequencing input: PBMCs. The CDR3 bases are TGCGCCAGCAGCACCGGGACACCAGGAAACACCATATATTTT. Amino acids: CASSTGTPGNTIYF.